This record looks at one TCR beta chain sequence and its context. Antigen specificity is unknown. Treatment described: approximately 9-day PBMC culture with coronavirus spike peptide pools or control peptides (ViraFEST assay). Negative selection separated CD4+ T cells from approximately nine-day cultures. The Oncomine TCR Beta short-read assay sequenced DNA from cultured CD4+ T cells. TCRdb reanalysed the PCR reads using MiXCR and keeps one entry per CDR3 protein. The sample shows 20,000 to 25,000 distinct CDR3 sequences, about 39% of them seen only once. This sample stems from a study of vaccination and CD4 T cells after COVID-19. Study as a whole: Nasal swab PCR identified SARS-CoV-2 in the convalescent patients, of whom roughly nine were mild and one severe.

V gave up 6 bases and J gave up 5 bases; unmatched junction bases: 6. CDR1 and CDR2 (germline): SGHNT, YENEEA. The CDR3 is 14 residues long. This receptor was taken from a human donor who had recovered from COVID-19. The sequenced sample was CD4+ T cells from blood, cultured in vitro, obtained before SARS-CoV-2 vaccination. The chain has TRBV11-3 and TRBJ2-5; 10 bases are shared with TRBD1. The CDR3 protein is CASRPGQGLETQYF. The CDR3 nucleotides read TGTGCCAGCAGGCCGGGACAGGGGCTTGAGACCCAGTACTTC.